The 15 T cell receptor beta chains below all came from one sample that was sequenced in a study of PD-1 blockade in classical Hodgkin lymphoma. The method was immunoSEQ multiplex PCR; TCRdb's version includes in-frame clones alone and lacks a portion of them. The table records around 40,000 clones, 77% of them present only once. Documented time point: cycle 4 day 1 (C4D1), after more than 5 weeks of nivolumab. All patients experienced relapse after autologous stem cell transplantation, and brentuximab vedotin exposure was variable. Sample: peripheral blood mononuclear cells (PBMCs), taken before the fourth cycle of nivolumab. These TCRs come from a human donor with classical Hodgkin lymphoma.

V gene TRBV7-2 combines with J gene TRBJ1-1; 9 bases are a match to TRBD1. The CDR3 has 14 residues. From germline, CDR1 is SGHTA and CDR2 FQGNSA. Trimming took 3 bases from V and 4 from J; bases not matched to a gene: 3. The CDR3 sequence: CASSFRQGGTEAFF. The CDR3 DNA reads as TGTGCCAGCAGCTTCCGACAGGGGGGCACTGAAGCTTTCTTT.

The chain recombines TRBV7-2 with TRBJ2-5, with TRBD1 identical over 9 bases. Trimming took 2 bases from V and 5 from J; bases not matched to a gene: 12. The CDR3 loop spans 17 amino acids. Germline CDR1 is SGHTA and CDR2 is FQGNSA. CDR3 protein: CASSLTGGGKLHETQYF. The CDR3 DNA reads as TGTGCCAGCAGCTTAACAGGGGGCGGCAAGCTCCACGAGACCCAGTACTTC. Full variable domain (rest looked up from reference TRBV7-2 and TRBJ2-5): GAGVSQSPSNKVTEKGKDVELRCDPISGHTALYWYRQSLGQGLEFLIYFQGNSAPDKSGLPSDRFSAERTGGSVSTLTIQRTQQEDSAVYLCASSLTGGGKLHETQYFGPGTRLLVL.

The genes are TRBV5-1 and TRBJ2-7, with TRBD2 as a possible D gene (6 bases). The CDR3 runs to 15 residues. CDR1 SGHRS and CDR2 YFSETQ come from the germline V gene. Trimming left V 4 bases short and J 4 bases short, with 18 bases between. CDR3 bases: TGCGCCAGCAGCCTAGAGACCGGGACTTTTTACGAGCAGTACTTC. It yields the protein CASSLETGTFYEQYF.

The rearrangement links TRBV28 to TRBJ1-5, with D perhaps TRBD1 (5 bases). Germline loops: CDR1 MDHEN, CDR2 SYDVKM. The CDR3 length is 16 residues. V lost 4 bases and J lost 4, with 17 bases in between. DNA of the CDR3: TGTGCCAGCAGTTCCGACAGTTCTAGGGTAAATCAGCCCCAGCATTTT. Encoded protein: CASSSDSSRVNQPQHF.

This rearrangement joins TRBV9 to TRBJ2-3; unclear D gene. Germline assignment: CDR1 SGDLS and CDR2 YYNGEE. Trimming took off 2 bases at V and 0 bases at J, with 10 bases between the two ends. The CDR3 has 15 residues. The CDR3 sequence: CASSVWQSSTDTQYF. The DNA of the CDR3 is TGTGCCAGCAGCGTGTGGCAGTCTAGCACAGATACGCAGTATTTT.

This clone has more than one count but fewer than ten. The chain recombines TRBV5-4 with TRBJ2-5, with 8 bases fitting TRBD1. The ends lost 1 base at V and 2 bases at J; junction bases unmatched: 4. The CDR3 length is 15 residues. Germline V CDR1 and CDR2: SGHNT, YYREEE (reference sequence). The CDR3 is CASSLKTGVQETQYF. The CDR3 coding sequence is TGTGCCAGCAGCTTGAAGACAGGGGTTCAAGAGACCCAGTACTTC.

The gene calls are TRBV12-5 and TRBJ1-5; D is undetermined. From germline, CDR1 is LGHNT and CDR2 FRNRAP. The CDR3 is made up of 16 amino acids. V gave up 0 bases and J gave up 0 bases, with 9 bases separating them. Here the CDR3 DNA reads TGTGCTAGTGGTTTGGTAACCAGCCTTAGCAATCAGCCCCAGCATTTT. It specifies CASGLVTSLSNQPQHF.

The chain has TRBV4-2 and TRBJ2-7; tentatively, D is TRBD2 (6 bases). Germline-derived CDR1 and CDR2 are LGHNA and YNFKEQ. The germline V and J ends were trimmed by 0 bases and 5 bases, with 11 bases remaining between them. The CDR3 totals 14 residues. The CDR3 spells CASSQDFSGDEQYF. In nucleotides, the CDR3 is TGTGCCAGCAGCCAAGATTTTTCGGGGGACGAGCAGTACTTC.

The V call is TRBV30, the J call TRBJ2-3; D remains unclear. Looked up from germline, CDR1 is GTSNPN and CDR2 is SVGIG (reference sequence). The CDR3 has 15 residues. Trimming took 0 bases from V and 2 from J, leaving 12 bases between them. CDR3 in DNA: TGTGCCTGGAGTGTGGGCGTTGGGGACACAGATACGCAGTATTTT. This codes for CAWSVGVGDTDTQYF.

The CDR3 reads CASSLQGGSNEKLFF. CDR3 sequence (DNA): TGTGCCAGCAGTTTGCAAGGGGGATCTAATGAAAAACTGTTTTTT. This chain uses TRBV27 with TRBJ1-4; TRBD1 might be the D (6 bases). CDR1 and CDR2 (germline): MNHEY, SMNVEV (reference sequence). Between the trimmed V and J ends, which lost 3 bases and 3 bases, there was a span of 11 bases. This CDR3 has 15 residues. The full variable domain, completed using reference TRBV27 and TRBJ1-4, is EAQVTQNPRYLITVTGKKLTVTCSQNMNHEYMSWYRQDPGLGLRQIYYSMNVEVTDKGDVPEGYKVSRKEKRNFPLILESPSPNQTSLYFCASSLQGGSNEKLFFGSGTQLSVL.

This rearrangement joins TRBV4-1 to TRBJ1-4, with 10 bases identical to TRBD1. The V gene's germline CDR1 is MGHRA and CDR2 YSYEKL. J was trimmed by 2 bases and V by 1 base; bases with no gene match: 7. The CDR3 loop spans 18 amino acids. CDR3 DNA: TGCGCCAGCAGCCAAGTGGGGACAGGGGTCAGGACTAATGAAAAACTGTTTTTT. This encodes CASSQVGTGVRTNEKLFF.

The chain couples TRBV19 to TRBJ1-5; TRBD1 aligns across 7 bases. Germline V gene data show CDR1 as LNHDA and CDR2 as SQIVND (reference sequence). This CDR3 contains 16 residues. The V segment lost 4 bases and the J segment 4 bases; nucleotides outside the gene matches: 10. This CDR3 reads CASSTPQGVVNQPQHF. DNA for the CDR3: TGTGCCAGTAGTACCCCCCAGGGGGTGGTAAATCAGCCCCAGCATTTT.

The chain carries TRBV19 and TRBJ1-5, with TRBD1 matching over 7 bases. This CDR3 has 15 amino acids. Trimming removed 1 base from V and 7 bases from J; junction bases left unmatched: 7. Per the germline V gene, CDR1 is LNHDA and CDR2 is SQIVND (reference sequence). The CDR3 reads CASSIGQGSGQPQHF. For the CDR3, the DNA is TGTGCCAGTAGTATAGGACAGGGCAGCGGACAGCCCCAGCATTTT.

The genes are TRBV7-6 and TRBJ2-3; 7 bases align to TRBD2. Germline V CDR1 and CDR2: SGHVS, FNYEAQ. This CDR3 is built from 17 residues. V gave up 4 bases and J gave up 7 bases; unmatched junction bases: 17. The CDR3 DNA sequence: TGTGCCAGCAGCTCCCGGGGGAGGGGCGCACCGAGCCATACGCAGTATTTT. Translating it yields CASSSRGRGAPSHTQYF.

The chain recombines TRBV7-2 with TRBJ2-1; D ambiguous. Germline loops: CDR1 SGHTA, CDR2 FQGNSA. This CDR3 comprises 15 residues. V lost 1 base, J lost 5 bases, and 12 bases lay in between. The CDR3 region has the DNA TGTGCCAGCAGCTTAGGGGTACACAGTAACAATGAGCAGTTCTTC. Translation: CASSLGVHSNNEQFF.